The rows below give T cell receptor beta chains drawn from one sample of a study of blood T cell repertoires in COVID-19. The table came from immunoSEQ multiplex PCR; TCRdb's copy has only in-frame clones and leaves some out. Of fewer than 250,000 clones listed, about 90% were seen once; the top ten hold around 1.2%. What was sequenced was peripheral blood. Receptors originate from a man aged 25-40 years with acute or convalescent COVID-19. CDR3s include the opening cysteine and the closing phenylalanine or tryptophan. Only some rows state a clone size, as once, few, many or a class for expanded clones.

clone size | J gene | V gene | CDR3 protein
. | TRBJ2-2 | TRBV5-1 | CASSLDQGGAGELFF
. | TRBJ2-2 | TRBV9 | CASSVGRIGELFF
. | TRBJ2-7 | TRBV6-5 | CASSQGDFSYEQYF
. | TRBJ1-2 | TRBV29-1 | CSVEEGRSYGYTF
. | TRBJ2-1 | TRBV5-1 | CASSLFGADPRYNEQFF
. | TRBJ2-1 | TRBV3-1/TRBV3-2 | CASSQATLAGSLEQFF
. | TRBJ2-7 | TRBV27 | CASSPSQQFMPLTGATYEQYF
. | TRBJ1-6 | TRBV7-9 | CASSSGGRSPLHF
once | TRBJ2-1 | TRBV5-1 | CASSVQTSGDHNEQFF
. | TRBJ1-5 | TRBV28 | CASTTNTPQRPQHF
. | TRBJ2-6 | TRBV7-3 | CASSSRDSGANVLTF
. | TRBJ2-5 | TRBV5-1 | CASSRGGGEGETQYF
. | TRBJ2-3 | TRBV5-5 | CASSLSAQGQYF
. | TRBJ1-5 | TRBV30 | CAWSILDSDHQPQHF
once | TRBJ1-2 | TRBV5-1 | CASSELSYGYTF
. | TRBJ2-3 | TRBV7-8 | CASSLLAGWAQDTQYF
. | TRBJ2-7 | TRBV18 | CASSPKKSTRDYEQYF
. | TRBJ2-3 | TRBV19 | CASSNRGGIDTQYF
. | TRBJ1-4 | TRBV4-2 | CASSQNRAISNEKLFF
. | TRBJ2-3 | TRBV28 | CASNRAGGMIHADTQYF
. | TRBJ2-1 | TRBV11-2 | CASSSGLAGISHNEQFF
once | TRBJ1-4 | TRBV21-1 | CASSGQRDAATNEKLFF
. | TRBJ1-6 | TRBV7-9 | CASSLATTGAFGSPLHF